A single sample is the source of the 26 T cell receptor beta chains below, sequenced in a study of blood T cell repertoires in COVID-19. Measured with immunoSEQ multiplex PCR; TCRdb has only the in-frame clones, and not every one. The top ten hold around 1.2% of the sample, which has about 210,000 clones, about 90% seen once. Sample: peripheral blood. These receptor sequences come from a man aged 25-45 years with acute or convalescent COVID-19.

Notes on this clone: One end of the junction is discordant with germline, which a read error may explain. CDR3 nucleotide sequence: TGTGCCAGCTCACCCCGGAGAGAGACCGAGTGGAACTTC. Its protein product is CASSPRRETEWNF. V gene TRBV18 combines with J gene TRBJ2-7; D is undetermined. The germline CDR1 and CDR2 sequences are KGHSH and LQKENI. The CDR3 covers 13 residues.

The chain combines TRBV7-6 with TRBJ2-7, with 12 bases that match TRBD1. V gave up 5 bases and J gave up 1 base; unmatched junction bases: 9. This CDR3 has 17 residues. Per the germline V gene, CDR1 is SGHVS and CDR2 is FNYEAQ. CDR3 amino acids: CASSRGTGGFSSYEQYF. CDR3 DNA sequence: TGTGCCAGCAGCCGCGGGACAGGGGGCTTTAGTTCCTACGAGCAGTACTTC. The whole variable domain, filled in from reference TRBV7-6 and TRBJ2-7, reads GAGVSQSPRYKVTKRGQDVALRCDPISGHVSLYWYRQALGQGPEFLTYFNYEAQQDKSGLPNDRFSAERPEGSISTLTIQRTEQRDSAMYRCASSRGTGGFSSYEQYFGPGTRLTVT.

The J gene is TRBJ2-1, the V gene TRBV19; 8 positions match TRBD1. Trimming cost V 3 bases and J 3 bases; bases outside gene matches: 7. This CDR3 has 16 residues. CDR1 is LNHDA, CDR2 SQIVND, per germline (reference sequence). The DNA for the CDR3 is TGTGCCAGTAGTATTAATTCGGGACAGGTCTACAATGAGCAGTTCTTC. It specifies CASSINSGQVYNEQFF.

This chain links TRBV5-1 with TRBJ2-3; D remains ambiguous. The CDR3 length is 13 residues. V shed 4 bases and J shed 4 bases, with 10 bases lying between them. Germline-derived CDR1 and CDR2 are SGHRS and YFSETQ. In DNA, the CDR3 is TGCGCCAGCAGCCCCCGCTATGCAGATACGCAGTATTTT. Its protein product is CASSPRYADTQYF. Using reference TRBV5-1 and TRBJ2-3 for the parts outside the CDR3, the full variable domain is KAGVTQTPRYLIKTRGQQVTLSCSPISGHRSVSWYQQTPGQGLQFLFEYFSETQRNKGNFPGRFSGRQFSNSRSEMNVSTLELGDSALYLCASSPRYADTQYFGPGTRLTVL.

CDR3 sequence: CASSFEGRGTEAFF. The CDR3 bases are TGTGCCAGCAGCTTCGAGGGAAGAGGGACTGAAGCTTTCTTT. The chain uses TRBV3-1 (or the pseudogene TRBV3-2) and TRBJ1-1, with no clear D. V gave up 5 bases and J gave up 5 bases, with 15 bases separating them. This CDR3 has 14 residues. Germline V gene sequence: CDR1 LGHDT, CDR2 YNNKEL (reference sequence).

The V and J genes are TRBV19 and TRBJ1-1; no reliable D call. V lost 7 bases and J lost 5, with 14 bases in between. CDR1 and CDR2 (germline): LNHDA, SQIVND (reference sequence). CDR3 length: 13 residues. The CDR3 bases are TGTGCCAGTACCTTATCGGCGGGAACTGAAGCTTTCTTT. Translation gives CASTLSAGTEAFF. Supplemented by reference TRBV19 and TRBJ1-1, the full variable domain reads DGGITQSPKYLFRKEGQNVTLSCEQNLNHDAMYWYRQDPGQGLRLIYYSQIVNDFQKGDIAEGYSVSREKKESFPLTVTSAQKNPTAFYLCASTLSAGTEAFFGQGTRLTVV.

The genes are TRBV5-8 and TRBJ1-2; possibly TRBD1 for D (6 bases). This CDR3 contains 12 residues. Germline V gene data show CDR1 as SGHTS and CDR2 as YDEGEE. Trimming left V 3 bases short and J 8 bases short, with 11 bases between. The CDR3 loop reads CASSSQGRGYTF. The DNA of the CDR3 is TGTGCCAGCAGCTCGCAGGGGAGAGGCTACACCTTC.

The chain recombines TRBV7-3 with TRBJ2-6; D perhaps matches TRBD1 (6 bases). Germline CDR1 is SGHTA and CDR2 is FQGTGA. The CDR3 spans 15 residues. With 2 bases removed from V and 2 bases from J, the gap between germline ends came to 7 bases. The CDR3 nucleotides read TGTGCCAGCAGCTTAGGGGGCGCTGGGGCCAACGTCCTGACTTTC. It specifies CASSLGGAGANVLTF. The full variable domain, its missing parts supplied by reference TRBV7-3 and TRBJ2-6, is GAGVSQTPSNKVTEKGKYVELRCDPISGHTALYWYRQSLGQGPEFLIYFQGTGAADDSGLPNDRFFAVRPEGSVSTLKIQRTERGDSAVYLCASSLGGAGANVLTFGAGSRLTVL.

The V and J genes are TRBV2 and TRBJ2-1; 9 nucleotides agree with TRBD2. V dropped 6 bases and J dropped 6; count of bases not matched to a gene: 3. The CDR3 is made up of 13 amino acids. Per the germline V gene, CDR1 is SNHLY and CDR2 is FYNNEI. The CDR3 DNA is TGTGCCAGCAGCTATAGCGGGAGCAATGAGCAGTTCTTC. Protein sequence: CASSYSGSNEQFF.

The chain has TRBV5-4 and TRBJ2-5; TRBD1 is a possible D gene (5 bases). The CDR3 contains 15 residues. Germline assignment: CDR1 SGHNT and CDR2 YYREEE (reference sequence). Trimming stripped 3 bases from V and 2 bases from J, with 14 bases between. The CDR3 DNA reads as TGTGCCAGCAGCTATACAAGGGGCCTACAAGAGACCCAGTACTTC. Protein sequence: CASSYTRGLQETQYF.

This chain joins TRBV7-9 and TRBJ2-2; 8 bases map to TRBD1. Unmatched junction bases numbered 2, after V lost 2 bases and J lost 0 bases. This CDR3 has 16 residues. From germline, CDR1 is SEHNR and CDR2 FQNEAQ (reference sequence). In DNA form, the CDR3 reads TGTGCCAGCAGCTTATCAGGGGGCGCGAACACCGGGGAGCTGTTTTTT. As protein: CASSLSGGANTGELFF.

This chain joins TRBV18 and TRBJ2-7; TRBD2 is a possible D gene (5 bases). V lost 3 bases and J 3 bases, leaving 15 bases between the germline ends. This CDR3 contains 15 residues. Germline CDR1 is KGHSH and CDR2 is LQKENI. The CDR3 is CASSPPETGYYEQYF. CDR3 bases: TGTGCCAGCTCACCCCCGGAGACGGGGTACTACGAGCAGTACTTC. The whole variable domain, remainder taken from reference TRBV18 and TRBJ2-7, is NAGVMQNPRHLVRRRGQEARLRCSPMKGHSHVYWYRQLPEEGLKFMVYLQKENIIDESGMPKERFSAEFPKEGPSILRIQQVVRGDSAAYFCASSPPETGYYEQYFGPGTRLTVT.

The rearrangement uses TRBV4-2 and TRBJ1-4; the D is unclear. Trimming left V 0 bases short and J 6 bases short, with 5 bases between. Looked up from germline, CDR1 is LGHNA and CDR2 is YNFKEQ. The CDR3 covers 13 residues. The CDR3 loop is CASSQEEYEKLFF. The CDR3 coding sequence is TGTGCCAGCAGCCAAGAGGAGTATGAAAAACTGTTTTTT.

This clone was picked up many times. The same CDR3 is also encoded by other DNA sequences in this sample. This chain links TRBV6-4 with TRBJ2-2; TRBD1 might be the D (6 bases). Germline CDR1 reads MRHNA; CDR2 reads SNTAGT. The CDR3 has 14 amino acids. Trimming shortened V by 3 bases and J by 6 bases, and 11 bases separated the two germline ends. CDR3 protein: CASSETGEAGELFF. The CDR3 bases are TGTGCCAGCAGTGAGACAGGCGAAGCCGGGGAGCTGTTTTTT.

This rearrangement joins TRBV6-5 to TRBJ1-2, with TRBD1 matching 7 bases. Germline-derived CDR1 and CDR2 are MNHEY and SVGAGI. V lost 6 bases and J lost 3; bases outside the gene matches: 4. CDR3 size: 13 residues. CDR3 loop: CASRQQGYYGYTF. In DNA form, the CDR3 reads TGTGCCAGCAGGCAACAGGGGTACTATGGCTACACCTTC.

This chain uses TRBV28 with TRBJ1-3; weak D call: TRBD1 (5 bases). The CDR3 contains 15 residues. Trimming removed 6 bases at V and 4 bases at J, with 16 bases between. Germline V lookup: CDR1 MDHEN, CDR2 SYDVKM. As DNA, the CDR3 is TGTGCCAGCAGCCGACAGTCGATGAGGGGAAACACCATATATTTT. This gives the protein CASSRQSMRGNTIYF.

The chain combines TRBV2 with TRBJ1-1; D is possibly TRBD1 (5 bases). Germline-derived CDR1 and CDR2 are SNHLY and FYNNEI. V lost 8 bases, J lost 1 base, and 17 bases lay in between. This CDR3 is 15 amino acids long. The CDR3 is CASGGVLVENTEAFF. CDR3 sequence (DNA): TGTGCCAGCGGGGGGGTACTTGTGGAGAACACTGAAGCTTTCTTT.

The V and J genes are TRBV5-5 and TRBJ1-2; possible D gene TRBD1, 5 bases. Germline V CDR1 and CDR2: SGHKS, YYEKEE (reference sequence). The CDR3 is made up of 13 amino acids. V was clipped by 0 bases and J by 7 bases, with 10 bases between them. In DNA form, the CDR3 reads TGTGCCAGCAGCTTGGCAGGGTCCGGTGGCTACACCTTC. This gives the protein CASSLAGSGGYTF.

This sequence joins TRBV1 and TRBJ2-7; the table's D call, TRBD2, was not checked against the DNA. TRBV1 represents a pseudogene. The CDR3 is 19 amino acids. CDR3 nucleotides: TGCACCAGCAGCCAAGACCCCTCGGGAGGAAGGAGACCCCGCTACGAGCAGTACTTC. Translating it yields CTSSQDPSGGRRPRYEQYF.

CDR3 sequence (DNA): TGTGCCAGCAGTCGGCCCGGGACAGCTTCCTACGAGCAGTACTTC. Its translation: CASSRPGTASYEQYF. The chain links TRBV6-5 to TRBJ2-7; TRBD1 agrees at 7 bases. This CDR3 is built from 15 residues. Germline V gives CDR1 MNHEY, CDR2 SVGAGI. Trimming removed 5 bases from V and 1 base from J; junction bases left unmatched: 8.

CDR3 coding DNA: TGTGCCAGCTCACAAGACCAGGGGAACTATGGCTACACCTTC. This sequence encodes CASSQDQGNYGYTF. The gene calls are TRBV18 and TRBJ1-2, with D possibly being TRBD1 (6 bases). Trimming left V 4 bases short and J 2 bases short, with 11 bases between. The CDR3 is 14 amino acids. The germline V gene has CDR1 KGHSH and CDR2 LQKENI. Full variable domain (missing parts from reference TRBV18 and TRBJ1-2): NAGVMQNPRHLVRRRGQEARLRCSPMKGHSHVYWYRQLPEEGLKFMVYLQKENIIDESGMPKERFSAEFPKEGPSILRIQQVVRGDSAAYFCASSQDQGNYGYTFGSGTRLTVV.

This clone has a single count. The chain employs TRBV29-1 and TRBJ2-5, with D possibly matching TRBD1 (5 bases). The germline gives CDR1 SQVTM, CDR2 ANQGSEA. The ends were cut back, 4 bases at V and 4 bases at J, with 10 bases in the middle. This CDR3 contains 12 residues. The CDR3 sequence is CSVVQGRETQYF. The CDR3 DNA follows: TGCAGCGTTGTCCAGGGCCGAGAGACCCAGTACTTC.

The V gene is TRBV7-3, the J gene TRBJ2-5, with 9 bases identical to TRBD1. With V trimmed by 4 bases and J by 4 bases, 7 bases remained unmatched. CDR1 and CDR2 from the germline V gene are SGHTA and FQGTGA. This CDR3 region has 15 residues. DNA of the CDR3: TGTGCCAGCAGCTCCGGGACAGGGAGAGGAGAGACCCAGTACTTC. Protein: CASSSGTGRGETQYF.

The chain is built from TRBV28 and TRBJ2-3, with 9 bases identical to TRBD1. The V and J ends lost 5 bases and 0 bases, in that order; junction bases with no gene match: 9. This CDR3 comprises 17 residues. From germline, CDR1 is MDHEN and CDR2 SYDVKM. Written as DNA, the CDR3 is TGTGCCAGCAGTCCCCAGGGACAGGGCATTAGCACAGATACGCAGTATTTT. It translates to CASSPQGQGISTDTQYF.

CDR3 sequence reads: CASSYGLAGDKETQYF. The CDR3 nucleotides read TGTGCCAGCAGCTATGGACTAGCGGGAGACAAAGAGACCCAGTACTTC. The chain couples TRBV5-8 to TRBJ2-5, with 13 bases identical to TRBD2. The CDR3 contains 16 residues. Germline assignment: CDR1 SGHTS and CDR2 YDEGEE. Losses at the gene ends were 3 bases for V and 3 bases for J; bases not matched to a gene: 5.

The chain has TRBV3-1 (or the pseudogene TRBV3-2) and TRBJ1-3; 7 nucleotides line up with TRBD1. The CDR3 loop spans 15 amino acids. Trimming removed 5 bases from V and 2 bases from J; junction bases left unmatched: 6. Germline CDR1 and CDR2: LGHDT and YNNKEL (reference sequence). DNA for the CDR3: TGTGCCAGCAGCACAAGAGACAGGGCTGGAAACACCATATATTTT. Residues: CASSTRDRAGNTIYF.